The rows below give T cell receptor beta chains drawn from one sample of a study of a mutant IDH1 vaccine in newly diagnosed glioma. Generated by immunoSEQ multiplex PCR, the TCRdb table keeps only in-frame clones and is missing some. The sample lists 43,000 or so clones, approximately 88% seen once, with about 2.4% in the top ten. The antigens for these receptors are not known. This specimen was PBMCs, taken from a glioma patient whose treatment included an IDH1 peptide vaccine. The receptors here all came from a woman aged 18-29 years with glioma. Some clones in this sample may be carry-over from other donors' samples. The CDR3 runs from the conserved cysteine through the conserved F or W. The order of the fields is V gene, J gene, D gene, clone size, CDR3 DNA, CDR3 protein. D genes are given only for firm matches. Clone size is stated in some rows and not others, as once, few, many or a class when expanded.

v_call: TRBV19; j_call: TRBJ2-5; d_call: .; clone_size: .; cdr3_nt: TGTGCCACCAATATCAGGGGATCGGAGACCCAGTACTTC; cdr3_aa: CATNIRGSETQYF
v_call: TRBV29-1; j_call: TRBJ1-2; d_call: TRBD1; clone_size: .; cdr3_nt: TGCAGCGTTGATTGGCAGGGGGCTAGCCAGAACTATGGCTACACCTTC; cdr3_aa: CSVDWQGASQNYGYTF
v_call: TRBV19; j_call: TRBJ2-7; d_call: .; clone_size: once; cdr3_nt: TGTGCCAGTAGTATAGCGGGAGGACAGGGCTACGAGCAGTACTTC; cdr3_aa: CASSIAGGQGYEQYF
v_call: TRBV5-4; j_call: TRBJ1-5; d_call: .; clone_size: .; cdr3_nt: TGTGCCAGCAGCTTGCTCCCATATAGCAATCAGCCCCAGCATTTT; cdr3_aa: CASSLLPYSNQPQHF
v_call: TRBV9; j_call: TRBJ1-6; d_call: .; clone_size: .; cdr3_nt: TGTGCCAGCAGCGTTGGACAACCTAATTCACCCCTCCACTTT; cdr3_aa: CASSVGQPNSPLHF
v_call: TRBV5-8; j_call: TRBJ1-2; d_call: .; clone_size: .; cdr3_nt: TGCGCCAGCAGGCCGGGACCGGGGGGCTATGGCTACACCTTC; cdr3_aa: CASRPGPGGYGYTF
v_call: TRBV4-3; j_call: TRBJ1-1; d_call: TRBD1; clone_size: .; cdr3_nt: TGCGCCAGCAGCCACGGGACAGGAGGTAGTGAAGCTTTCTTT; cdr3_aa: CASSHGTGGSEAFF
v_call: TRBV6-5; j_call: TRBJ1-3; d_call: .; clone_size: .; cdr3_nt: TGTGCCAGCAAACAGGATCACCTCTCTGGAAACACCATATATTTT; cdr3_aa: CASKQDHLSGNTIYF
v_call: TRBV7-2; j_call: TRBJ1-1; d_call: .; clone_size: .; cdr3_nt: TGTGCCAGCAGCTTGGGCCCATGGAACACTGAAGCTTTCTTT; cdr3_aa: CASSLGPWNTEAFF
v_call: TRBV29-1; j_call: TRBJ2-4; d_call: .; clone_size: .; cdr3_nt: TGCAGCGCACCCGACGCCGGGACAAGCATTCAGTACTTC; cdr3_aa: CSAPDAGTSIQYF
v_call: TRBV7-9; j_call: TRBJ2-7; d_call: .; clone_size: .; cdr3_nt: TGTGCCAGCAGAGTAGCTACCTACGAGCAGTACTTC; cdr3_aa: CASRVATYEQYF
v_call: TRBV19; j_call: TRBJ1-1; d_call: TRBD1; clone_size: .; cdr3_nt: TGTGCCAGTACTCTCAGGGGGGGAACTGAAGCTTTCTTT; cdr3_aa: CASTLRGGTEAFF
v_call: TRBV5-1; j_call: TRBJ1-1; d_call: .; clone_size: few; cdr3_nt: TGCGCCAGCAGCTTGGAGTGGGTCACTGAAGCTTTCTTT; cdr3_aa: CASSLEWVTEAFF
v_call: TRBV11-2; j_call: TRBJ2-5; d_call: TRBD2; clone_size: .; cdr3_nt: TGTGCCAGCAGCTATGGGCTAGCGGGGGTACAAGAGACCCAGTACTTC; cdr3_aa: CASSYGLAGVQETQYF
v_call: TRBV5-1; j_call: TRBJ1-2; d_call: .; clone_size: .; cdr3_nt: TGCGCCAGCAGTTGGACAGTGGAGTATGGCTACACCTTC; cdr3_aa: CASSWTVEYGYTF
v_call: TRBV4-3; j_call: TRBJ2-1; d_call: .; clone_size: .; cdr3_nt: TGCGCCAGCAGCCCCCGGATAGCGGCTCCTGAGCAGTTCTTC; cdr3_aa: CASSPRIAAPEQFF
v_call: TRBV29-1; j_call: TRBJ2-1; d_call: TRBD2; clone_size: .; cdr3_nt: TGCAGCGTTGAGGTAGCGGGAAGGGGCAATGAGCAGTTCTTC; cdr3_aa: CSVEVAGRGNEQFF
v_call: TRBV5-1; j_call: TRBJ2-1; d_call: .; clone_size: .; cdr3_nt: TGCGCCAGCAGCTCAAAAAGGGGGGAAGGCCACAATGAGCAGTTCTTC; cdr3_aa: CASSSKRGEGHNEQFF
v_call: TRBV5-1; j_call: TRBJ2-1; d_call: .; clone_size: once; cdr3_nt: TGCGCCAGCAGCTTGGTAGCGTATAATGAGCAGTTCTTC; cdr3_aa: CASSLVAYNEQFF
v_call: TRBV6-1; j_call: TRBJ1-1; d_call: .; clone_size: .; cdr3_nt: TGTGCCAGCAGCCTTCCCCGAACGGGGAACACTGAAGCTTTCTTT; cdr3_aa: CASSLPRTGNTEAFF